This TCR beta chain was profiled in a study of blood T cell repertoires in COVID-19. This CDR3 comprises 17 residues. TCRdb's copy holds only in-frame clones and misses some; the assay was immunoSEQ multiplex PCR. The table has 95,000 to 110,000 clones, approximately 89% seen once; the top ten hold approximately 17%. Material: peripheral blood. The V and J genes are TRBV21-1 and TRBJ1-5; the table's D call TRBD1 went unverified against the DNA. TRBV21-1 is deemed a pseudogene. The sequence derives from an elderly woman in a cohort sampled during active COVID-19. DNA for the CDR3: TGTGCCAGCAGCAAGGCCCAGGGGGCGCCGAGGAATCAGCCCCAGCATTTT. Protein product: CASSKAQGAPRNQPQHF.